This entry features one T cell receptor (beta chain) sequence. Its specificity is not known. The sample belongs to a study of shared clonotypes between healthy human individuals. General study points: Represented genetic and exposure-history diversity was restricted by having few donors.

The germline CDR1 and CDR2 sequences are SQVTM and ANQGSEA. The V end was cut by 3 bases, the J end by 8 bases, with 10 bases between. The CDR3 loop spans 11 amino acids. Profiled with immunoSEQ multiplex PCR; TCRdb holds only in-frame clones, not every one. The sample lists 2 million to 2.5 million clones, approximately 95% seen once, with 0.1% to 0.15% in the top ten. Investigators divided CD4+ cells into CD45RA+ naive and CD45RA-negative memory subsets. The source of this sequence is a man aged 18 to 29 in good health. The sequenced material came from naive CD4+ T cells sorted from blood. Regarding subset: CD45RA+ positively selected. J is TRBJ1-2 and V is TRBV29-1; a weak D match, TRBD1 (5 bases). DNA for the CDR3: TGCAGCGTTGAGGAGGGGAACGGCTACACCTTC. Amino acid sequence: CSVEEGNGYTF.